This is a list of T cell receptor beta chains from one sample in a study of blood T cell repertoires in COVID-19. Method: immunoSEQ multiplex PCR; TCRdb's copy keeps in-frame clones and lacks some. Of over 150,000 clones in the sample, 77% were seen once. The sequencing input was peripheral blood. The receptors derive from a man between 65 and 79 years old with acute or convalescent COVID-19. Both conserved end residues are part of each CDR3. D genes are given only for firm matches. Only part of the rows carry a size: once, few, many, or a class if the clone is expanded.

v_call: TRBV18; clone_size: -; d_call: TRBD1; j_call: TRBJ2-1; cdr3_nt: TGTGCCAGCTCACAAACCGGGACAGGGTATGAGCAGTTCTTC; cdr3_aa: CASSQTGTGYEQFF
v_call: TRBV27; clone_size: -; d_call: -; j_call: TRBJ1-5; cdr3_nt: TGTGCCAGCAGTACCGCACTAGGGCCCAATCAGCCCCAGCATTTT; cdr3_aa: CASSTALGPNQPQHF
v_call: TRBV9; clone_size: -; d_call: TRBD2; j_call: TRBJ2-2; cdr3_nt: TGTGCCAGCAGCGCCACACTAGCGGGAGGAACCACCGGGGAGCTGTTTTTT; cdr3_aa: CASSATLAGGTTGELFF
v_call: TRBV5-4; clone_size: -; d_call: -; j_call: TRBJ1-5; cdr3_nt: TGTGCCAGCAGCTCACAGGGAAATAGCAATCAGCCCCAGCATTTT; cdr3_aa: CASSSQGNSNQPQHF
v_call: TRBV24-1; clone_size: -; d_call: TRBD2; j_call: TRBJ2-3; cdr3_nt: TGTGCCACCAGTGATACTGGACTAGCGGGGCCCACAGATACGCAGTATTTT; cdr3_aa: CATSDTGLAGPTDTQYF
v_call: TRBV5-4; clone_size: once; d_call: -; j_call: TRBJ1-2; cdr3_nt: TGTGCCAGCAGCTTGTTTCGGGTAGACTATGGCTACACCTTC; cdr3_aa: CASSLFRVDYGYTF
v_call: TRBV7-3; clone_size: few; d_call: TRBD2; j_call: TRBJ2-7; cdr3_nt: TGTGCCAGCAGCTCCTATTATATACCGGGGGTAAAGGGTAGCGGGACCAACTACGAGCAGTACTTC; cdr3_aa: CASSSYYIPGVKGSGTNYEQYF
v_call: TRBV10-3; clone_size: few; d_call: TRBD1; j_call: TRBJ1-2; cdr3_nt: TGTGCCATCAGTGAGGCGAGACAGGGGGCCTTCTATGGCTACACCTTC; cdr3_aa: CAISEARQGAFYGYTF
v_call: TRBV30; clone_size: few; d_call: -; j_call: TRBJ2-7; cdr3_nt: TGTGCCTGGAGTAAACAGGCAGCCTACGAGCAGTACTTC; cdr3_aa: CAWSKQAAYEQYF
v_call: TRBV10-1; clone_size: -; d_call: TRBD2; j_call: TRBJ2-1; cdr3_nt: TGCGCCAGCAGTGAGTGGAGGCCTAGCGGGATCAATGAGCAGTTCTTC; cdr3_aa: CASSEWRPSGINEQFF
v_call: TRBV28; clone_size: -; d_call: TRBD1; j_call: TRBJ2-5; cdr3_nt: TGTGCCAGCAGAACGGGACAGGGGTCCGGGGAGACCCAGTACTTC; cdr3_aa: CASRTGQGSGETQYF
v_call: TRBV9; clone_size: once; d_call: TRBD2; j_call: TRBJ2-1; cdr3_nt: TGTGCCAGCAGTCCCAGCGGGGGCCTATACAATGAGCAGTTCTTC; cdr3_aa: CASSPSGGLYNEQFF
v_call: TRBV12-2; clone_size: -; d_call: -; j_call: TRBJ2-3; cdr3_nt: TGTGCAAGTCGCTTAGGAAGGGCTAGCAGATTTCATACGCAGTATTTT; cdr3_aa: CASRLGRASRFHTQYF
v_call: TRBV11-3; clone_size: -; d_call: -; j_call: TRBJ2-2; cdr3_nt: TGTGCCAGCAGCTTAACGGGAGTTGGCACCGGGGAGCTGTTTTTT; cdr3_aa: CASSLTGVGTGELFF
v_call: TRBV30; clone_size: -; d_call: -; j_call: TRBJ1-1; cdr3_nt: TGTGCCTGGAGTGGAGCGGGCAGAGAAGCTTTCTTT; cdr3_aa: CAWSGAGREAFF
v_call: TRBV30; clone_size: -; d_call: TRBD1; j_call: TRBJ1-6; cdr3_nt: TGTGCCTTCTCTTGGGACAGGGGGCACTCACCCCTCCACTTT; cdr3_aa: CAFSWDRGHSPLHF
v_call: TRBV30; clone_size: -; d_call: -; j_call: TRBJ1-1; cdr3_nt: TGTGCCTGGAGTGTAGGGCAGACGCAGGGGTCTTTCTTT; cdr3_aa: CAWSVGQTQGSFF
v_call: TRBV15; clone_size: -; d_call: -; j_call: TRBJ2-7; cdr3_nt: TGTGCCACCAGCCCCCTACAGGGAGCCTCCTACGAGCAGTACTTC; cdr3_aa: CATSPLQGASYEQYF
v_call: TRBV2; clone_size: -; d_call: TRBD1; j_call: TRBJ2-7; cdr3_nt: TGTGCCAGCAGGAAGGACAGGGGGAGCTCCTACGAGCAGTACTTC; cdr3_aa: CASRKDRGSSYEQYF
v_call: TRBV11-2; clone_size: -; d_call: -; j_call: TRBJ2-6; cdr3_nt: TGTGCCAGCAGCGCACAGGGCGGGGCCAACGTCCTGACTTTC; cdr3_aa: CASSAQGGANVLTF
v_call: TRBV6-1; clone_size: -; d_call: TRBD2; j_call: TRBJ2-7; cdr3_nt: TGTGCCAGCAGTGAACAACTAGCGGGGGGGCACTACGAGCAGTACTTC; cdr3_aa: CASSEQLAGGHYEQYF
v_call: TRBV7-8; clone_size: -; d_call: TRBD1; j_call: TRBJ1-3; cdr3_nt: TGTGCCAGCAGCTTACCCGGACAGGGAGGAAACACCATATATTTT; cdr3_aa: CASSLPGQGGNTIYF
v_call: TRBV27; clone_size: -; d_call: -; j_call: TRBJ2-3; cdr3_nt: TGTGCCAGCAGTTTATCGGCCGGGTCAGATACGCAGTATTTT; cdr3_aa: CASSLSAGSDTQYF
v_call: TRBV5-1; clone_size: -; d_call: -; j_call: TRBJ1-1; cdr3_nt: TGCGCCAGCAGCCTCTCCCAGGGGCTCAGCGAAGCTTTCTTT; cdr3_aa: CASSLSQGLSEAFF
v_call: TRBV2; clone_size: -; d_call: -; j_call: TRBJ2-7; cdr3_nt: TGTGCCAGCCATGAACAGGGTCCGGGCTACGAGCAGTACTTC; cdr3_aa: CASHEQGPGYEQYF
v_call: TRBV29-1; clone_size: -; d_call: -; j_call: TRBJ2-7; cdr3_nt: TGCAGCGTTGAAGCAGGGGGGCACGAGCAGTACTTC; cdr3_aa: CSVEAGGHEQYF
v_call: TRBV12-5; clone_size: few; d_call: -; j_call: TRBJ1-1; cdr3_nt: TGTGCTAGTGGTTCCGAGGTCGGTACTGAAGCTTTCTTT; cdr3_aa: CASGSEVGTEAFF
v_call: TRBV2; clone_size: once; d_call: -; j_call: TRBJ1-4; cdr3_nt: TGTGCCAGCCAGACGGAGACTAATGAAAAACTGTTTTTT; cdr3_aa: CASQTETNEKLFF
v_call: TRBV30; clone_size: -; d_call: TRBD2; j_call: TRBJ2-2; cdr3_nt: TGTGCCTGGAGGGTGAGCGGGAGGAGGACCGGGGAGCTGTTTTTT; cdr3_aa: CAWRVSGRRTGELFF
v_call: TRBV19; clone_size: -; d_call: TRBD2; j_call: TRBJ2-3; cdr3_nt: TGTGCCAGTAGTATCCATAGCGGGGCTAAACGCGGGGATACGCAGTATTTT; cdr3_aa: CASSIHSGAKRGDTQYF
v_call: TRBV11-1; clone_size: -; d_call: -; j_call: TRBJ2-2; cdr3_nt: TGTGCCAGCAGCCAGACCTCGCAGGCAAACACCGGGGAGCTGTTTTTT; cdr3_aa: CASSQTSQANTGELFF
v_call: TRBV5-1; clone_size: -; d_call: TRBD1; j_call: TRBJ1-2; cdr3_nt: TGCGCCAGCAGCCGGGCCACAGGGGGCGACTATGGCTACACCTTC; cdr3_aa: CASSRATGGDYGYTF
v_call: TRBV29-1; clone_size: -; d_call: -; j_call: TRBJ1-1; cdr3_nt: TGCAGCGCTGGGGTACAGGAGATGAACACTGAAGCTTTCTTT; cdr3_aa: CSAGVQEMNTEAFF
v_call: TRBV5-1; clone_size: -; d_call: -; j_call: TRBJ1-2; cdr3_nt: TGCGCCAGCAGCCCGGGATGGCACAGCGAGACCACCTTC; cdr3_aa: CASSPGWHSETTF
v_call: TRBV5-1; clone_size: -; d_call: -; j_call: TRBJ1-2; cdr3_nt: TGCGCCAGCAGCTTGGGATCGGGGTTTACCTTC; cdr3_aa: CASSLGSGFTF
v_call: TRBV5-1; clone_size: -; d_call: TRBD2; j_call: TRBJ2-7; cdr3_nt: TGCGCCAGCAGCCCGGGACTAGCGGTAATATACGAGCAGTACTTC; cdr3_aa: CASSPGLAVIYEQYF
v_call: TRBV3-1/TRBV3-2; clone_size: -; d_call: -; j_call: TRBJ2-1; cdr3_nt: TGTGCCAGCAGCCGCGATTTGGAGCGAGAGCAGTTCTTC; cdr3_aa: CASSRDLEREQFF
v_call: TRBV5-1; clone_size: -; d_call: TRBD2; j_call: TRBJ2-1; cdr3_nt: TGCGCCAGCAGCTCGCCTAGCGGGAGTGGGGGGAATGAGCAGTTCTTC; cdr3_aa: CASSSPSGSGGNEQFF
v_call: TRBV4-1; clone_size: -; d_call: -; j_call: TRBJ2-7; cdr3_nt: TGCGCCAGCAGCCAGAGTACAGGGCCTCCCTCCTACGAGCAGTACTTC; cdr3_aa: CASSQSTGPPSYEQYF
v_call: TRBV28; clone_size: many; d_call: TRBD1; j_call: TRBJ2-7; cdr3_nt: TGTGCCAGCAGTAAACAGGGGTACACATCCTACGAGCAGTACTTC; cdr3_aa: CASSKQGYTSYEQYF
v_call: TRBV5-4; clone_size: -; d_call: TRBD2; j_call: TRBJ2-1; cdr3_nt: TGTGCCAGCAACACACAGACTAGCGGGTGGAATGAGCAGTTCTTC; cdr3_aa: CASNTQTSGWNEQFF
v_call: TRBV19; clone_size: -; d_call: -; j_call: TRBJ1-5; cdr3_nt: TGTGCCAGTAGCGCGACAGGACCCTTTCAGCCCCAGCATTTT; cdr3_aa: CASSATGPFQPQHF
v_call: TRBV25-1; clone_size: -; d_call: -; j_call: TRBJ2-2; cdr3_nt: TGTGCCAGCAGTGAATATCGGGGAGGGGAGCTGTTTTTT; cdr3_aa: CASSEYRGGELFF
v_call: TRBV19; clone_size: -; d_call: -; j_call: TRBJ1-1; cdr3_nt: TGTGCCAGTAGTCCACAGGGCCACACTGAAGCTTTCTTT; cdr3_aa: CASSPQGHTEAFF
v_call: TRBV4-2; clone_size: -; d_call: TRBD2; j_call: TRBJ2-2; cdr3_nt: TGTGCCAGCAGCCAAGAGGGACTAGCAAAGTCCGGGGAGCTGTTTTTT; cdr3_aa: CASSQEGLAKSGELFF
v_call: TRBV18; clone_size: -; d_call: -; j_call: TRBJ2-3; cdr3_nt: TGTGCCAGCTCACCCCCGACAGGGCTAGCGTCCACAGATACGCAGTATTTT; cdr3_aa: CASSPPTGLASTDTQYF
v_call: TRBV7-7; clone_size: -; d_call: -; j_call: TRBJ2-5; cdr3_nt: TGTGCCAGCAGCTTAGGTCTAGCGTTTCAAGAGACCCAGTACTTC; cdr3_aa: CASSLGLAFQETQYF
v_call: TRBV11-1; clone_size: -; d_call: TRBD1; j_call: TRBJ1-4; cdr3_nt: TGTGCCAGCAGCCCCGGGACAGGGGAAGGCGAAAAACTGTTTTTT; cdr3_aa: CASSPGTGEGEKLFF
v_call: TRBV6-5; clone_size: once; d_call: -; j_call: TRBJ2-4; cdr3_nt: TGTGCCAGCAGTTACGGTCGGGGGGCGGCAAACATTCAGTACTTC; cdr3_aa: CASSYGRGAANIQYF